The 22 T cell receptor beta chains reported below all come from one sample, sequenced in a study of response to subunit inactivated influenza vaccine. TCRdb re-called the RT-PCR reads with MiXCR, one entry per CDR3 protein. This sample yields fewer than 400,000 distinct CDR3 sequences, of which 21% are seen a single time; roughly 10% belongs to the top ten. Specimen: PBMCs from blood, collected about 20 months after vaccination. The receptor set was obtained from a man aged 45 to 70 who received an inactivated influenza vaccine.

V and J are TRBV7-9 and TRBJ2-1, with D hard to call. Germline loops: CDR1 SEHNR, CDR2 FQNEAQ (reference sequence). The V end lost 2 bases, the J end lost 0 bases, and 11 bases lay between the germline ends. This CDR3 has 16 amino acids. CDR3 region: CASSLHFGISYNEQFF. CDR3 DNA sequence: TGTGCCAGCAGCTTACATTTCGGTATCTCCTACAATGAGCAGTTCTTC.

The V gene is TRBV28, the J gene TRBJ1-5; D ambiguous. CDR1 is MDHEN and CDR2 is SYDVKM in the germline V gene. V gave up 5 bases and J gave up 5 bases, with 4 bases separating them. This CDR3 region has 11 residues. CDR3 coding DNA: TGTGCCAGCAGTGGGGATCAGCCCCAGCATTTT. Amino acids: CASSGDQPQHF.

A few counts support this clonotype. DNA of the CDR3: TGTGCCAGCAGCCCAAGACAGGGAAACACAGATACGCAGTATTTT. Encoded protein: CASSPRQGNTDTQYF. The J gene is TRBJ2-3, the V gene TRBV7-9, with TRBD1 matching 7 bases. CDR1 is SEHNR and CDR2 is FQNEAQ in the germline V gene (reference sequence). CDR3 length equals 15 residues. V trimming: 5 bases; J trimming: 2 bases; junction bases outside the gene matches: 7.

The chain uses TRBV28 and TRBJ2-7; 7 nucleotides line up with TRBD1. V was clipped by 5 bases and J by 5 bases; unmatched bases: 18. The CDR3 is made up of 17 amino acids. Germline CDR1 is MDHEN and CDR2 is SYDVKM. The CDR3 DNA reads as TGTGCCAGCAGTCGAAAAGAAACACGACAGGGTCGGAACGAGCAGTACTTC. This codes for CASSRKETRQGRNEQYF.

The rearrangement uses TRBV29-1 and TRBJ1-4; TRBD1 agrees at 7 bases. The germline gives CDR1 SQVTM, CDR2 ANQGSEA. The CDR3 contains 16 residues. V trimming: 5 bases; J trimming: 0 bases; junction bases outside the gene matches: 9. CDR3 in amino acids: CSVKTGSLATNEKLFF. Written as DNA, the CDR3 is TGCAGCGTTAAGACAGGGTCCCTAGCAACTAATGAAAAACTGTTTTTT. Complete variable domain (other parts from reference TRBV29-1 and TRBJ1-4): SAVISQKPSRDICQRGTSLTIQCQVDSQVTMMFWYRQQPGQSLTLIATANQGSEATYESGFVIDKFPISRPNLTFSTLTVSNMSPEDSSIYLCSVKTGSLATNEKLFFGSGTQLSVL.

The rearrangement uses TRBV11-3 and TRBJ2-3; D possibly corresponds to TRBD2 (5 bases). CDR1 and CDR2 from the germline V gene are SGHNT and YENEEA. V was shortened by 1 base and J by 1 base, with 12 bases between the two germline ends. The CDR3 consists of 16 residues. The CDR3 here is CASSLGNGLGTDTQYF. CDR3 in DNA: TGTGCCAGCAGCTTAGGTAATGGACTGGGCACAGATACGCAGTATTTT.

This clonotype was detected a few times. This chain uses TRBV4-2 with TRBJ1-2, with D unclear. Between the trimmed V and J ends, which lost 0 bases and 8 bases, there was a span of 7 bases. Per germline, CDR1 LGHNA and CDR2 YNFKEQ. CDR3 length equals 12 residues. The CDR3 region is CASSQERRGYTF. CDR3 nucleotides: TGTGCCAGCAGCCAAGAGAGGAGAGGCTACACCTTC.

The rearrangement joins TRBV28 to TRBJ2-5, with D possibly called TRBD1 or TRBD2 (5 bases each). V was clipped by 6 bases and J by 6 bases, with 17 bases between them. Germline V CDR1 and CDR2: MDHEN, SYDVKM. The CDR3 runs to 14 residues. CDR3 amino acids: CASSLIGGGKTQYF. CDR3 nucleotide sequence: TGTGCCAGCAGCCTAATTGGGGGTGGGAAGACCCAGTACTTC.

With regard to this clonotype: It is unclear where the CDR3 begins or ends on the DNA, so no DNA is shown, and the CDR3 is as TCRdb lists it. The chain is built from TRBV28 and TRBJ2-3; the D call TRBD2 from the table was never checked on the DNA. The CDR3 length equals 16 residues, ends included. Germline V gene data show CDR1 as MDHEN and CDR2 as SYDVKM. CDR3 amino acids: CASSTSAGPSTDTQYF.

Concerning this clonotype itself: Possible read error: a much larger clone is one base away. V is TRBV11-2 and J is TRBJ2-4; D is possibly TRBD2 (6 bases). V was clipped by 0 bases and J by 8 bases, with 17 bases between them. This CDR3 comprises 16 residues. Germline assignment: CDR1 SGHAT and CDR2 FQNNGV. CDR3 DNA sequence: TGTGCCAGCAGCTTAGATTGGGCAGGGAGGATGTACATTCAGTACTTC. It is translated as CASSLDWAGRMYIQYF.

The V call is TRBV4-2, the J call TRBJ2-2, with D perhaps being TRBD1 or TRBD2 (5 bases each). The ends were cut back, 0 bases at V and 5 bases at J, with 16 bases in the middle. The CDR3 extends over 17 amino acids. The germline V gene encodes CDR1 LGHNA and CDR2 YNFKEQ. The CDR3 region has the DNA TGTGCCAGCAGCCAAGAAACGGGGACGGAGACAACCGGGGAGCTGTTTTTT. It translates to CASSQETGTETTGELFF.

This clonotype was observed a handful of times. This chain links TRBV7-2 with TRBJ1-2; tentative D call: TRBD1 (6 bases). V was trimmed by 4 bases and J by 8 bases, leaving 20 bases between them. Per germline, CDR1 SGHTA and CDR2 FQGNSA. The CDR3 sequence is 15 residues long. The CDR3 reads CASSSGAGDLGGYTF. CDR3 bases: TGTGCCAGCAGCTCCGGTGCAGGGGATCTGGGAGGCTACACCTTC.

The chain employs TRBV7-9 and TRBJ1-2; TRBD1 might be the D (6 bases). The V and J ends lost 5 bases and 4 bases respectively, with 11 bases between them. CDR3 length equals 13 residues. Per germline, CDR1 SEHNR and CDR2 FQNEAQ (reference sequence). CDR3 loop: CASSQQGVYGYTF. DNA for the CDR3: TGTGCCAGCAGCCAACAGGGCGTCTATGGCTACACCTTC.

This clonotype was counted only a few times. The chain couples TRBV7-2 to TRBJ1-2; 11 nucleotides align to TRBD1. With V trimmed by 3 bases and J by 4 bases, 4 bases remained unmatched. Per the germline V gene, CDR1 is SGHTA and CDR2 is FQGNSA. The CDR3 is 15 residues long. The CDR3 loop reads CASSFGGTGGYGYTF. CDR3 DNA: TGTGCCAGCAGCTTTGGGGGGACAGGGGGCTATGGCTACACCTTC.

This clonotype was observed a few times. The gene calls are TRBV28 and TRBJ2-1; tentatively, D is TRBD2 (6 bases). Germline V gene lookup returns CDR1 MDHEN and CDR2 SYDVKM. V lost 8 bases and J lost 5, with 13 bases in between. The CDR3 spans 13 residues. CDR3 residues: CASLRESHNEQFF. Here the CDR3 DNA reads TGTGCCAGCCTCCGGGAGTCCCACAATGAGCAGTTCTTC.

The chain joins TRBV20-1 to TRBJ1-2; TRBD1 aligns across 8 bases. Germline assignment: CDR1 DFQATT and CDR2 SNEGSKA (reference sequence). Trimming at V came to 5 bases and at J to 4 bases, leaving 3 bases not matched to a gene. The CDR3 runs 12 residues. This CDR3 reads CSAPDRAYGYTF. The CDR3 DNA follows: TGCAGTGCTCCGGACAGGGCCTATGGCTACACCTTC.

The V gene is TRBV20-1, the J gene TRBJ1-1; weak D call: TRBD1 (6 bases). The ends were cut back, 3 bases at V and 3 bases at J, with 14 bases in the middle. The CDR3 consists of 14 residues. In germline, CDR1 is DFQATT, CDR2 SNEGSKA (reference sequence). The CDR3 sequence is CSASQQGRYTEAFF. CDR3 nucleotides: TGCAGTGCTAGTCAACAGGGTAGATACACTGAAGCTTTCTTT.

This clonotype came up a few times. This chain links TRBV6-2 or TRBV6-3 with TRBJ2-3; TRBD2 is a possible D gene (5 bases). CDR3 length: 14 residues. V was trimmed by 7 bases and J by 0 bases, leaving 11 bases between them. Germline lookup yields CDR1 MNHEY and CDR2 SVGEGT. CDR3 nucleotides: TGTGCCAGCATTGGACTGAGCAGCACAGATACGCAGTATTTT. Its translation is CASIGLSSTDTQYF.

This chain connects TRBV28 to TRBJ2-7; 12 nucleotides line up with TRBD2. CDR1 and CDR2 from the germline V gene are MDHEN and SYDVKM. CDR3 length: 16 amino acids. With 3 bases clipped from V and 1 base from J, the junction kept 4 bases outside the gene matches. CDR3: CASSLFTSGGSYEQYF. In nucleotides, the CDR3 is TGTGCCAGCAGTTTGTTCACTAGCGGGGGGTCCTACGAGCAGTACTTC.

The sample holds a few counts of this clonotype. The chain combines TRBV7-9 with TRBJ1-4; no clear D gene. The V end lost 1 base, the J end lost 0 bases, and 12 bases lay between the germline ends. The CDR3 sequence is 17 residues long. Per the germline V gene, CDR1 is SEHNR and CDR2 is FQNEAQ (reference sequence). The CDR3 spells CASSLEYSVATNEKLFF. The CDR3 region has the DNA TGTGCCAGCAGCTTAGAATACAGCGTTGCAACTAATGAAAAACTGTTTTTT.

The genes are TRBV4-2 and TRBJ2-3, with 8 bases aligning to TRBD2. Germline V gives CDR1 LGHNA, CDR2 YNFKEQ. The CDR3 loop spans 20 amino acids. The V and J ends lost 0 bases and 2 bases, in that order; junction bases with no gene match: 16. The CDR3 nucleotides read TGTGCCAGCAGCCAAGATCCGATGAGTGGGCTAGCGGGTTCCACAGATACGCAGTATTTT. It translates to CASSQDPMSGLAGSTDTQYF.

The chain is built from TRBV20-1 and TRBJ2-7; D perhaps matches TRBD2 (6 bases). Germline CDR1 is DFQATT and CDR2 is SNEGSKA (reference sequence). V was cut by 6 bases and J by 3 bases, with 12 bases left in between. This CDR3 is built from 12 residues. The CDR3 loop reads CSATTSYYEQYF. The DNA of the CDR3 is TGCAGTGCCACGACTAGTTACTACGAGCAGTACTTC.